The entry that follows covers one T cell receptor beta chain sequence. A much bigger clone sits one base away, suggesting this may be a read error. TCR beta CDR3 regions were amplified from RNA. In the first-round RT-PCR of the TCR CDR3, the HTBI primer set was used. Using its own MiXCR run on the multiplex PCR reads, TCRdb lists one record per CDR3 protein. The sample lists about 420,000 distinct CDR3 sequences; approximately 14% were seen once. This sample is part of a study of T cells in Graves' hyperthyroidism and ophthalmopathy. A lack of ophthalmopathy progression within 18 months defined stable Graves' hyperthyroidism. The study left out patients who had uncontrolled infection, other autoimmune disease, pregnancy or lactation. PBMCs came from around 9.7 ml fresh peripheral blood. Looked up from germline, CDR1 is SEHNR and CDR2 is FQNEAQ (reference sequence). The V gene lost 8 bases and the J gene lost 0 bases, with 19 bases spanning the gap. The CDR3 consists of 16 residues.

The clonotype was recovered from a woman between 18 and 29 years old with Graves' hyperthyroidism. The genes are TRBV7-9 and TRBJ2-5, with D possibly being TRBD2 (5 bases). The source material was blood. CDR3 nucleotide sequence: TGTGCCAGCCCCCCCGGACTCGCTGCGTACCAAGAGACCCAGTACTTC. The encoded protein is CASPPGLAAYQETQYF.